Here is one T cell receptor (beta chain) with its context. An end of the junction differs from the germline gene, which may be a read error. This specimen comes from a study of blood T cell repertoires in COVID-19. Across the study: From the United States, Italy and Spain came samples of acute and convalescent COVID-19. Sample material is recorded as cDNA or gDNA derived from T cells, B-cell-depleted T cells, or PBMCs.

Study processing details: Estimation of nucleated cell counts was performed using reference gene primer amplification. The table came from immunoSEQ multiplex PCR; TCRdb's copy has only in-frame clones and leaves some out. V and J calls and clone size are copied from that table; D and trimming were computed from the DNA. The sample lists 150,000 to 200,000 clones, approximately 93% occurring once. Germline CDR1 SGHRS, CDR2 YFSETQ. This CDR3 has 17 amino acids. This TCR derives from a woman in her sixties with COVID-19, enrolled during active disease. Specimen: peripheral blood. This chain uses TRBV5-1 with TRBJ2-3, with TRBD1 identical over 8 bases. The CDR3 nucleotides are TGCACCAGCAGCTCTTCGAGGACAGGGTCGAGGACAGATACGCAGTATTTT. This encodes CTSSSSRTGSRTDTQYF.